A selection of T cell receptor beta chains follows, all from one sample in a study of shared clonotypes between healthy human individuals. TCRdb's table, derived via immunoSEQ multiplex PCR, lists solely in-frame clones and lacks some. The sample has 300,000 to 400,000 clones, 73% seen once. Sequencing was done on a sample of memory CD4+ T cells sorted from blood. Source of these receptors: a man between 25 and 39 years old in good health. CDR3s include the opening cysteine and the closing phenylalanine or tryptophan. A D gene is named only where the DNA matches it firmly. Part of the rows lack a size; the others show once, few, many or a class for expanded clones.

TRBV19	.	TRBJ2-1	.	CASSIAGEGYNEQFF	TGTGCCAGTAGTATAGCTGGCGAGGGGTACAATGAGCAGTTCTTC
TRBV7-9	.	TRBJ1-3	.	CASRHSSGNTIYF	TGTGCCAGCAGACACAGCTCTGGAAACACCATATATTTT
TRBV27	TRBD1	TRBJ2-5	few	CASSMRWAGGQKTQYF	TGTGCCAGCAGTATGCGGTGGGCAGGGGGCCAGAAGACCCAGTACTTC
TRBV10-1	.	TRBJ2-3	.	CASSESRSGSTDTQYF	TGCGCCAGCAGTGAGTCGAGGTCGGGTAGTACAGATACGCAGTATTTT
TRBV9	.	TRBJ1-2	.	CASSPLGGVGEYGYTF	TGTGCCAGCAGCCCCCTAGGGGGGGTAGGGGAGTATGGCTACACCTTC
TRBV9	TRBD2	TRBJ2-3	few	CASSVSDLAGVDTQYF	TGTGCCAGCAGCGTTAGTGACCTAGCGGGAGTAGATACGCAGTATTTT
TRBV20-1	.	TRBJ2-1	few	CSAREWEQFF	TGCAGTGCTAGAGAATGGGAGCAGTTCTTC
TRBV18	.	TRBJ2-1	.	CASSPPSRADYNEQFF	TGTGCCAGCTCACCACCCAGCAGAGCAGATTACAATGAGCAGTTCTTC
TRBV29-1	TRBD2	TRBJ2-5	few	CSAGSLAAKKIMETQYF	TGCAGCGCTGGGTCCCTAGCGGCAAAGAAGATTATGGAGACCCAGTACTTC
TRBV11-2	TRBD1	TRBJ1-3	.	CASSPDRADGNTIYF	TGTGCCAGCAGCCCGGACAGGGCCGATGGAAACACCATATATTTT
TRBV11-2	TRBD1	TRBJ1-3	.	CASSWLTGTGPGNTIYF	TGTGCCAGCAGCTGGCTTACCGGGACAGGGCCTGGAAACACCATATATTTT
TRBV29-1	TRBD2	TRBJ2-7	.	CSARGGTSGRSRDEQYF	TGCAGCGCCCGAGGTGGGACTAGCGGGAGGAGCAGGGACGAGCAGTACTTC
TRBV6-6	.	TRBJ2-3	.	CASSSPPGDTQYF	TGTGCCAGCAGTTCCCCGCCGGGGGATACGCAGTATTTT
TRBV6-5	.	TRBJ1-1	few	CASSYSSHGNTEAFF	TGTGCCAGCAGTTACTCCTCTCACGGGAACACTGAAGCTTTCTTT
TRBV25-1	.	TRBJ2-7	.	CASSDKYEQYF	TGTGCCAGCAGTGACAAGTACGAGCAGTACTTC
TRBV2	.	TRBJ1-5	.	CASRKTDHSNQPQHF	TGTGCCAGCAGAAAGACGGACCATAGCAATCAGCCCCAGCATTTT
TRBV6-5	.	TRBJ2-3	.	CASMGPTSTDTQYF	TGTGCCAGCATGGGCCCCACTAGCACAGATACGCAGTATTTT
TRBV11-3	TRBD2	TRBJ2-7	.	CASSPGGGAGVGEQYF	TGTGCCAGCAGCCCCGGAGGAGGAGCGGGAGTCGGGGAGCAGTACTTC
TRBV28	.	TRBJ1-1	.	CASSLVGHQMNTEAFF	TGTGCCAGCAGTTTAGTGGGACACCAGATGAACACTGAAGCTTTCTTT
TRBV28	.	TRBJ2-7	many	CASTRAGSNYEQYF	TGTGCCAGCACCCGCGCAGGGAGTAATTACGAGCAGTACTTC
TRBV28	TRBD1	TRBJ1-5	.	CASSGGTDLLRNQPQHF	TGTGCCAGCAGCGGGGGGACAGACCTATTGCGCAATCAGCCCCAGCATTTT
TRBV5-6	.	TRBJ1-1	many	CASSLVFTEAFF	TGTGCCAGCAGCTTGGTTTTCACTGAAGCTTTCTTT
TRBV7-2	.	TRBJ2-5	.	CASSLQTETQYF	TGTGCCAGCAGTCTCCAAACGGAGACCCAGTACTTC